This entry is about one T cell receptor (beta chain). This sample stems from a study of blood T cells in healthy people across ages. Through a sample-barcoded 5' primer and a J-beta primer mix, a second PCR was run for roughly 6 to 11 cycles. TCRdb analysed the 5' RACE reads with MiXCR anew, one entry per CDR3 protein. The table shows 600,000 to 900,000 distinct CDR3 sequences, with roughly 25% occurring only once. The V and J ends lost 2 bases and 1 base respectively, with 12 bases between them. The CDR3 loop spans 15 amino acids. CDR1 is SGDLS, CDR2 YYNGEE, per germline. These data were likewise used in another study, on T cells of mothers and their children. That work states: The whole RNA yield was converted to cDNA, approximately 1.5 ug per 15 ul.

The receptor comes from a boy between 10 and 17 years old in good health. Sequences were obtained from blood. The chain carries TRBV9 and TRBJ1-2; D might be TRBD1 (5 bases). The CDR3 DNA sequence: TGTGCCAGCAGCGTTGGAGGGGAATTTAACTATGGCTACACCTTC. Translation gives CASSVGGEFNYGYTF.